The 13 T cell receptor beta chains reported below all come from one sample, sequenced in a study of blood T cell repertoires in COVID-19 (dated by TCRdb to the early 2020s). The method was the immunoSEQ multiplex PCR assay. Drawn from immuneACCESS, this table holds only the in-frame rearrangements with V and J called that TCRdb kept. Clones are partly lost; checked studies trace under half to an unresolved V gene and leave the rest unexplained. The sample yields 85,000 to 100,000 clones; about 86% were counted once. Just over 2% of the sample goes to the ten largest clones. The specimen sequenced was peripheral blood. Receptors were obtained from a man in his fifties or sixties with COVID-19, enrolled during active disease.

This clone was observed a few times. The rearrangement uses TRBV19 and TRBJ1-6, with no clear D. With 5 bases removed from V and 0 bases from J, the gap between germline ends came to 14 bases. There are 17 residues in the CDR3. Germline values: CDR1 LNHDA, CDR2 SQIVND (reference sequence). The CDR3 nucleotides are TGTGCCAGTAGTCCGAGGACGGGGTTCTCCTATAATTCACCCCTCCACTTT. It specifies CASSPRTGFSYNSPLHF. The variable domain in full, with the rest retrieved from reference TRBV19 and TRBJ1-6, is DGGITQSPKYLFRKEGQNVTLSCEQNLNHDAMYWYRQDPGQGLRLIYYSQIVNDFQKGDIAEGYSVSREKKESFPLTVTSAQKNPTAFYLCASSPRTGFSYNSPLHFGNGTRLTVT.

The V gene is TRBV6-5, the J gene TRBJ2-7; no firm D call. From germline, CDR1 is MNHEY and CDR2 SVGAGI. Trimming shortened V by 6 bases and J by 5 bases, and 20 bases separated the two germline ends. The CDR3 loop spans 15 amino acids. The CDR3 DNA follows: TGTGCCAGCAGGTCCCTTTTGGGCCAAAAGGACGAGCAGTACTTC. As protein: CASRSLLGQKDEQYF.

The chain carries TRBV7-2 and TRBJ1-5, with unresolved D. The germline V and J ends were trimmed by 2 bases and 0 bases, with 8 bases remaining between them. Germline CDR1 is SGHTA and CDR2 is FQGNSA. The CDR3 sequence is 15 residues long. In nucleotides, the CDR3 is TGTGCCAGCAGCTTAACAGCTAATAGCAATCAGCCCCAGCATTTT. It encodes CASSLTANSNQPQHF. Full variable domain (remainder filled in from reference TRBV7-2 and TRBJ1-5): GAGVSQSPSNKVTEKGKDVELRCDPISGHTALYWYRQSLGQGLEFLIYFQGNSAPDKSGLPSDRFSAERTGGSVSTLTIQRTQQEDSAVYLCASSLTANSNQPQHFGDGTRLSIL.

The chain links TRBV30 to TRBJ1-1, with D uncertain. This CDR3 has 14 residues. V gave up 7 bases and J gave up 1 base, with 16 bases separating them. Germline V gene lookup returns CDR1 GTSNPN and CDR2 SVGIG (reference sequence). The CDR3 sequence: CASQRPGKNTEAFF. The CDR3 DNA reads TGTGCCTCCCAGAGGCCTGGCAAGAACACTGAAGCTTTCTTT.

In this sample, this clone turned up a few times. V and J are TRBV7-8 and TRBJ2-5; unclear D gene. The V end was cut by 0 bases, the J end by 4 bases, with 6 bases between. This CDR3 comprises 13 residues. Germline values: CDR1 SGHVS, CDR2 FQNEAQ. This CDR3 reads CASSLAHGETQYF. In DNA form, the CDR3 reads TGTGCCAGCAGCTTAGCGCACGGAGAGACCCAGTACTTC. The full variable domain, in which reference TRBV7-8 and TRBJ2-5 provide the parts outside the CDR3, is GAGVSQSPRYKVAKRGQDVALRCDPISGHVSLFWYQQALGQGPEFLTYFQNEAQLDKSGLPSDRFFAERPEGSVSTLKIQRTQQEDSAVYLCASSLAHGETQYFGPGTRLLVL.

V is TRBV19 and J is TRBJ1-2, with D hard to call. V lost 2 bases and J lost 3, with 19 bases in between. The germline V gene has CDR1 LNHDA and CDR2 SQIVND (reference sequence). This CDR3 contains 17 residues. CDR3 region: CASSINSPRWAHYGYTF. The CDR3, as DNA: TGTGCCAGTAGTATAAATTCACCCCGATGGGCGCACTATGGCTACACCTTC.

The CDR3 loop is CASRVRAGNTIYF. CDR3 in DNA: TGTGCCAGCAGGGTCAGGGCTGGAAACACCATATATTTT. This sequence joins TRBV3-1 (or the pseudogene TRBV3-2) and TRBJ1-3, with a possible D match to TRBD1 (5 bases). The CDR3 extends over 13 amino acids. Per the germline V gene, CDR1 is LGHDT and CDR2 is YNNKEL (reference sequence). The ends were cut back, 6 bases at V and 2 bases at J, with 8 bases in the middle.

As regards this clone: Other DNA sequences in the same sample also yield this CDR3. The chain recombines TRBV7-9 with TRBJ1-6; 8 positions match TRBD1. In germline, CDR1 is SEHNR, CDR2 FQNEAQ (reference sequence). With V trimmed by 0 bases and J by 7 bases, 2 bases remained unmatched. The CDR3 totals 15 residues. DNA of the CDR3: TGTGCCAGCAGCTTAGCCGGGACAGGAAATTCACCCCTCCACTTT. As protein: CASSLAGTGNSPLHF.

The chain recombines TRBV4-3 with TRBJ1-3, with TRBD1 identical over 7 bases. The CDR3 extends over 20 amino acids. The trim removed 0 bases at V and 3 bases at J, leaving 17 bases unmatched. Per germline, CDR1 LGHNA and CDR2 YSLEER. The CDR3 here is CASSQESPRQGAARGNTIYF. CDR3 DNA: TGCGCCAGCAGCCAAGAGAGTCCCAGACAGGGAGCCGCCCGTGGAAACACCATATATTTT.

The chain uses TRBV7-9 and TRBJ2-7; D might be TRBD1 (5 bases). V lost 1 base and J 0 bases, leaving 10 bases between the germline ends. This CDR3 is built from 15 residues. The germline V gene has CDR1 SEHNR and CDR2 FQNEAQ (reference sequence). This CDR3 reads CASSLGAGFSYEQYF. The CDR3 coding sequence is TGTGCCAGCAGCTTAGGGGCAGGGTTCTCCTACGAGCAGTACTTC.

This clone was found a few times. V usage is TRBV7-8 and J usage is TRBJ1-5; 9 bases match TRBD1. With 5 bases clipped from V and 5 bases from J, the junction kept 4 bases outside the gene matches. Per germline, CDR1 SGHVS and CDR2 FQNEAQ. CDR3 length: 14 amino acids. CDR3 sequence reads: CASSTRTGDQPQHF. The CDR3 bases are TGTGCCAGCAGCACCCGGACAGGGGATCAGCCCCAGCATTTT.

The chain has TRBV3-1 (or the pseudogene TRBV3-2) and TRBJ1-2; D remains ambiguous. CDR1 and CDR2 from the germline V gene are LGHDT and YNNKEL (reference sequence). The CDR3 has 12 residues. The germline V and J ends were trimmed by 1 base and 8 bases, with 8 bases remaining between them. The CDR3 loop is CASSQGEGGYTF. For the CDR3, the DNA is TGTGCCAGCAGCCAAGGGGAGGGCGGCTACACCTTC.

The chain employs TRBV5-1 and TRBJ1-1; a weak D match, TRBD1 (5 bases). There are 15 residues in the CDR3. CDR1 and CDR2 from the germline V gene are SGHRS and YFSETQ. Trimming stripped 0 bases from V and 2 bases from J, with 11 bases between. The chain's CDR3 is CASSLVGGANTEAFF. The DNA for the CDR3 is TGCGCCAGCAGCTTGGTTGGAGGGGCTAACACTGAAGCTTTCTTT.